This TCR beta chain was obtained from a study of T cell responses to AZD1222 COVID-19 vaccine. Study-level background: Second doses that came at about 4 or about 12 weeks were put together. General study findings and limits: Regions left unmutated in variants are reportedly the target of nearly half of spike-specific TCRs.

In regard to this clone: As yet, its antigen is unknown.

From germline, CDR1 is SGDLS and CDR2 YYNGEE. The CDR3 loop spans 17 amino acids. V shed 4 bases and J shed 0 bases, with 14 bases lying between them. Produced via immunoSEQ multiplex PCR; TCRdb's table is partial and in-frame only. There are 150,000 to 200,000 clones in the sample; around 93% occur only once, and roughly 9.2% lies in the top ten. This TCR derives from an adult in good health. The source was peripheral blood, collected on day 0 of AZD1222 vaccination. J is TRBJ1-6 and V is TRBV9, with D unresolved. CDR3 sequence: CASSTTTPGSYNSPLHF. The CDR3 region has the DNA TGTGCCAGCAGCACAACGACACCCGGCTCCTATAATTCACCCCTCCACTTT.